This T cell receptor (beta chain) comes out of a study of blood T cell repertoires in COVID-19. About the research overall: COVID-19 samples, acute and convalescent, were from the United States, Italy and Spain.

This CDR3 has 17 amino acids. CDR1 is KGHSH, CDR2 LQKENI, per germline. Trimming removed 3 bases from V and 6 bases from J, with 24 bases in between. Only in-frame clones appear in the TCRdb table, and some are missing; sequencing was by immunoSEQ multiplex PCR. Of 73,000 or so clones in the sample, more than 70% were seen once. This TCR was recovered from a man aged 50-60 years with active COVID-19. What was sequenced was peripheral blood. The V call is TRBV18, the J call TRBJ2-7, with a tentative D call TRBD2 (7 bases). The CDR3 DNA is TGTGCCAGCTCACCGGCAGAGGGGGGAGGGAGGGCCGCCGAGCAGTACTTC. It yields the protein CASSPAEGGGRAAEQYF.